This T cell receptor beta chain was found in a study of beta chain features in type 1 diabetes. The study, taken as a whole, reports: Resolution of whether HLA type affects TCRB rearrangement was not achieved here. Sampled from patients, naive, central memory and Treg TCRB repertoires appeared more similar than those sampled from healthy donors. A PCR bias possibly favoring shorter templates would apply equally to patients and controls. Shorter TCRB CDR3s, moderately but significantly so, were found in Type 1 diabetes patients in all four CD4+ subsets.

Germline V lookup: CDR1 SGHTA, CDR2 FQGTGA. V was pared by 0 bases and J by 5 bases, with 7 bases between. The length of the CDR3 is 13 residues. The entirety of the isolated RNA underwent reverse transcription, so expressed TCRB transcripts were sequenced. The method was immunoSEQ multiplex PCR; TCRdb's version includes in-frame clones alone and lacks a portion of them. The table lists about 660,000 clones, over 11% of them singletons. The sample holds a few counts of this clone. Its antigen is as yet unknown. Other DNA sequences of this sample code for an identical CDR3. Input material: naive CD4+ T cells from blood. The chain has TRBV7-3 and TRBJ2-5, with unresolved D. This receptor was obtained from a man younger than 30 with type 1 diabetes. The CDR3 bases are TGTGCCAGCAGCTTAACCGGTTCGGAGACCCAGTACTTC. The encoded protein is CASSLTGSETQYF.